The source of this T cell receptor beta chain is a study of cytomegalovirus exposure and HLA in healthy donors. Across the study: In an earlier analysis, 90 million to 130 million unique TCR beta sequences were found from 200 million or so T cells.

This CDR3 contains 15 residues. Trimming stripped 5 bases from V and 4 bases from J, with 17 bases between. In germline, CDR1 is MDHEN, CDR2 SYDVKM. With regard to this clone: Its specificity is not known.

In the PCR, 60 Vbeta and 13 Jbeta primers were used. Sequencing was performed with immunoSEQ multiplex PCR; in TCRdb, only in-frame clones are kept and a portion is missing. Here the sample spans approximately 180,000 clones, 77% being singletons. Study outcomes and limitations: Most sequenced TCRs were rare (though some public TCRs occurred in many donors).

This sequence joins TRBV28 and TRBJ2-5, with D perhaps matching TRBD2 (7 bases). This sequence was found in a woman aged 60-75 years in good health and CMV-seropositive. Material: PBMCs. The CDR3 nucleotides read TGTGCCAGCAGTCCTTGGGGGGGCCGGGGAGAGACCCAGTACTTC. Its protein product is CASSPWGGRGETQYF.